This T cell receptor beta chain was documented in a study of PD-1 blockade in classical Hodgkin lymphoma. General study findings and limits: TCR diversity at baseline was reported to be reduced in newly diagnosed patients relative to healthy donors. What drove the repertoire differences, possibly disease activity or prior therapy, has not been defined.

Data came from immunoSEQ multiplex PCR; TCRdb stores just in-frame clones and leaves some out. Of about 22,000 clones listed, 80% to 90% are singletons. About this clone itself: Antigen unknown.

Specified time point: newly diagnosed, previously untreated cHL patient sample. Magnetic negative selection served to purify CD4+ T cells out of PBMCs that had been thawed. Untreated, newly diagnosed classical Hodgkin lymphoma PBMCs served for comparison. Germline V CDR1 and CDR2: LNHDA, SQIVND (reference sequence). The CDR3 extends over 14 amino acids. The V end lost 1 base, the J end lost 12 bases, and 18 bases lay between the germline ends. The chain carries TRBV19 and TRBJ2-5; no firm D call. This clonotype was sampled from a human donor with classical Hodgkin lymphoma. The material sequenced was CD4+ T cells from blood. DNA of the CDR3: TGTGCCAGTAGTATAGGGATGACGGACGCCACAAAGTACTTC. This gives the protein CASSIGMTDATKYF.